This TCR beta chain derives from a study of T cell responses to AZD1222 COVID-19 vaccine. In the study overall: Second-dose intervals near 4 or 12 weeks were combined.

Worth noting for this clone: Antigen unknown.

Notes on the study in general: Repertoire sampling occurred only after the peak T cell response. Regions left unmutated in variants are reportedly the target of nearly half of spike-specific TCRs. The span of vaccine-associated CD4 TCRs extended across spike, with dominance at 160-218 and 743-854.

The V end lost 9 bases, the J end lost 4 bases, and 13 bases lay between the germline ends. This CDR3 has 13 residues. CDR1 is SGHDN and CDR2 is FVKESK in the germline V gene. Using immunoSEQ multiplex PCR, the repertoire was profiled, and TCRdb retains in-frame clones only, with some absent. The sample has about 120,000 clones; around 90% are singletons. V and J are TRBV14 and TRBJ1-3; D not resolved. Sequenced here: peripheral blood, sampled on day 0 of AZD1222 vaccination. This TCR was recovered from an adult in good health. Here the CDR3 reads CASRTTTGNTIYF. The CDR3 DNA follows: TGTGCCAGTAGAACCACTACGGGAAACACCATATATTTT.